The 28 T cell receptor beta chains in this list originate from one sample, sequenced in a study of T cells after posttransplantation cyclophosphamide. This table comes from immunoSEQ multiplex PCR, and its TCRdb copy is limited to in-frame clones, with some not included. Among about 32,000 clones listed, roughly 89% were seen once. What was sequenced was PBMCs. These receptors were taken from a middle-aged woman with a blood cancer, CMV-positive, and with a related stem cell donor.

The J gene is TRBJ2-5, the V gene TRBV28, with a tentative D call TRBD1 (5 bases). The CDR3 covers 13 residues. The V end lost 10 bases, the J end lost 1 base, and 13 bases lay between the germline ends. In germline, CDR1 is MDHEN, CDR2 SYDVKM. The DNA of the CDR3 is TGTGCCACCCTCCTGACAGTCCAAGAGACCCAGTACTTC. As protein: CATLLTVQETQYF.

The V and J genes are TRBV7-2 and TRBJ1-1; 7 bases are a match to TRBD1. Trimming removed 5 bases from V and 4 bases from J; junction bases left unmatched: 13. The CDR3 extends over 16 amino acids. CDR1 SGHTA and CDR2 FQGNSA come from the germline V gene. CDR3 in DNA: TGTGCCAGCAGCCGTACTAGGTCGACAGGGACCACTGAAGCTTTCTTT. Protein: CASSRTRSTGTTEAFF.

The chain uses TRBV7-3 and TRBJ2-6, with a weak D call TRBD1 (5 bases). The CDR3 is 15 residues long. Per the germline V gene, CDR1 is SGHTA and CDR2 is FQGTGA. V lost 4 bases and J lost 2, with 9 bases in between. CDR3 region: CASSSGLPGANVLTF. The CDR3 nucleotides read TGTGCCAGCAGCTCAGGGCTGCCTGGGGCCAACGTCCTGACTTTC. The full variable domain, with the rest looked up from reference TRBV7-3 and TRBJ2-6, is GAGVSQTPSNKVTEKGKYVELRCDPISGHTALYWYRQSLGQGPEFLIYFQGTGAADDSGLPNDRFFAVRPEGSVSTLKIQRTERGDSAVYLCASSSGLPGANVLTFGAGSRLTVL.

The chain uses TRBV5-1 and TRBJ2-3, with 13 bases identical to TRBD2. In germline, CDR1 is SGHRS, CDR2 YFSETQ. CDR3 length: 15 residues. V was pared by 4 bases and J by 2 bases, with 1 base of the junction left unmatched. CDR3 sequence reads: CASSGLAGDTDTQYF. The CDR3 region has the DNA TGCGCCAGCAGCGGACTAGCGGGGGACACAGATACGCAGTATTTT.

V and J are TRBV19 and TRBJ2-7, with 9 bases identical to TRBD1. This CDR3 comprises 13 residues. J was trimmed by 3 bases and V by 4 bases; bases with no gene match: 1. Germline V gene sequence: CDR1 LNHDA, CDR2 SQIVND (reference sequence). The CDR3 reads CASSTGQGYEQYF. CDR3 coding DNA: TGTGCCAGTAGTACGGGACAGGGCTACGAGCAGTACTTC.

Note on this clone: An end of the junction does not agree with germline; a read error may underlie this. V is TRBV2 and J is TRBJ1-4; 8 nucleotides align to TRBD1. Looked up from germline, CDR1 is SNHLY and CDR2 is FYNNEI. CDR3 length equals 14 residues. CDR3 sequence (DNA): TGTGCCAGCAAGAGGACAGGGATTAATGAAGAACTGTTTTTT. This gives the protein CASKRTGINEELFF.

The rearrangement joins TRBV4-3 to TRBJ2-2; 7 nucleotides agree with TRBD2. Germline V gene data show CDR1 as LGHNA and CDR2 as YSLEER. The CDR3 runs to 14 residues. Unmatched junction bases numbered 5, after V lost 3 bases and J lost 7 bases. CDR3 DNA: TGCGCCAGCAGCCAGAGCGGGGTTGGCGGGGAGCTGTTTTTT. This gives the protein CASSQSGVGGELFF.

V usage is TRBV7-2 and J usage is TRBJ1-4, with D possibly TRBD1 on 5 matching bases. The CDR3 is 14 residues long. Per the germline V gene, CDR1 is SGHTA and CDR2 is FQGNSA. V lost 1 base, J lost 9 bases, and 12 bases lay in between. In DNA, the CDR3 is TGTGCCAGCAGCTTAGGGGGGGTCTCGAAAAAACTGTTTTTT. Translating gives CASSLGGVSKKLFF.

This chain links TRBV4-2 with TRBJ2-1; 9 nucleotides agree with TRBD2. Germline V CDR1 and CDR2: LGHNA, YNFKEQ. The CDR3 has 17 amino acids. The J segment lost 8 bases and the V segment lost 0 bases, leaving 11 bases of the junction unmatched. The CDR3 loop reads CASSQDQGGGDHDEQFF. CDR3 nucleotides: TGTGCCAGCAGCCAAGATCAAGGCGGGGGGGATCACGATGAGCAGTTCTTC.

CDR3 coding DNA: TGCAGCGTTGAGGGACAGCACTCTGGAAACACCATATATTTT. Encoded protein: CSVEGQHSGNTIYF. This rearrangement joins TRBV29-1 to TRBJ1-3, with TRBD1 matching 7 bases. CDR1 is SQVTM, CDR2 ANQGSEA, per germline. The V gene end was trimmed by 3 bases and the J gene end by 0 bases; junction bases not matched to a gene: 2. This CDR3 has 14 amino acids.

The V call is TRBV7-3, the J call TRBJ2-7, with D uncertain. The CDR3 contains 13 residues. Germline assignment: CDR1 SGHTA and CDR2 FQGTGA. V lost 4 bases and J 6 bases, leaving 13 bases between the germline ends. The CDR3 DNA is TGTGCCAGCAGCTCCTCTGGCCGTTCCGAGCAGTACTTC. This codes for CASSSSGRSEQYF.

The rearrangement joins TRBV2 to TRBJ2-5, with 15 bases matching TRBD2. Germline CDR1 reads SNHLY; CDR2 reads FYNNEI. The CDR3 has 16 amino acids. V dropped 3 bases and J dropped 5; count of bases not matched to a gene: 4. In DNA form, the CDR3 reads TGTGCCAGCAGTGATCCCGGACTAGCGGGGGGGGAGACCCAGTACTTC. Protein: CASSDPGLAGGETQYF.

The chain employs TRBV12-5 and TRBJ1-1, with a weak D call TRBD1 (6 bases). CDR1 is LGHNT and CDR2 is FRNRAP in the germline V gene. This CDR3 region has 13 residues. Trimming shortened V by 7 bases and J by 4 bases, and 13 bases separated the two germline ends. The CDR3 here is CASVQGFGTEAFF. The CDR3 DNA reads TGTGCTAGTGTACAGGGATTCGGCACTGAAGCTTTCTTT.

The genes are TRBV6-5 and TRBJ2-3; 10 bases fit TRBD2. This CDR3 comprises 15 residues. V shed 6 bases, J shed 3 bases, and the junction held 6 bases outside the gene matches. Germline CDR1 reads MNHEY; CDR2 reads SVGAGI. Here the CDR3 reads CASSLSGGMTDTQYF. For the CDR3, the DNA is TGTGCCAGCAGCCTTAGCGGGGGGATGACAGATACGCAGTATTTT.

The rearrangement uses TRBV18 and TRBJ2-1; 11 nucleotides match TRBD2. The V segment lost 5 bases and the J segment 3 bases; nucleotides outside the gene matches: 0. The CDR3 is 14 amino acids. The germline gives CDR1 KGHSH, CDR2 LQKENI. CDR3 sequence: CASSGLAGYNEQFF. CDR3 nucleotides: TGTGCCAGCTCAGGACTAGCGGGCTACAATGAGCAGTTCTTC.

The chain employs TRBV11-2 and TRBJ2-4; TRBD2 agrees at 15 bases. The junction had 11 bases not matched to a gene; V was cut back by 10 bases and J by 1 base. From germline, CDR1 is SGHAT and CDR2 FQNNGV. This CDR3 is built from 18 residues. The CDR3 reads CANLGLAGGFGAKNIQYF. The CDR3 bases are TGTGCCAACTTGGGACTAGCGGGGGGATTTGGGGCCAAAAACATTCAGTACTTC. The full variable domain, in which reference TRBV11-2 and TRBJ2-4 provide the parts outside the CDR3, is EAGVAQSPRYKIIEKRQSVAFWCNPISGHATLYWYQQILGQGPKLLIQFQNNGVVDDSQLPKDRFSAERLKGVDSTLKIQPAKLEDSAVYLCANLGLAGGFGAKNIQYFGAGTRLSVL.

This clone was recorded only once. This sequence joins TRBV28 and TRBJ2-7; D perhaps matches TRBD2 (5 bases). Germline V gene sequence: CDR1 MDHEN, CDR2 SYDVKM. This CDR3 contains 14 residues. V lost 6 bases and J 3 bases, leaving 15 bases between the germline ends. As DNA, the CDR3 is TGTGCCAGCAGCCCCCCCGGCGGGTTCTACGAGCAGTACTTC. Protein sequence: CASSPPGGFYEQYF.

This chain links TRBV4-1 with TRBJ1-1; D is unclear. Trimming took 1 base from V and 6 from J, leaving 15 bases between them. CDR1 MGHRA and CDR2 YSYEKL come from the germline V gene. The CDR3 length is 15 residues. In DNA, the CDR3 is TGCGCCAGCAGCCAAGTTAGGTCCCTCGGGGCTGAAGCTTTCTTT. Translating it yields CASSQVRSLGAEAFF.

This rearrangement joins TRBV9 to TRBJ2-2; D remains unclear. V lost 0 bases to trimming and J lost 3 bases, with 9 bases between them. Germline CDR1 SGDLS, CDR2 YYNGEE. This CDR3 is built from 15 residues. The CDR3 protein is CASSVDVRYTGELFF. The CDR3 coding sequence is TGTGCCAGCAGCGTAGATGTCAGATACACCGGGGAGCTGTTTTTT.

This chain joins TRBV7-3 and TRBJ2-3, with 7 positions matching TRBD2. The V gene's germline CDR1 is SGHTA and CDR2 FQGTGA. This CDR3 has 15 residues. Trimming cost V 2 bases and J 2 bases; bases outside gene matches: 4. CDR3 sequence: CASSLAGAFTDTQYF. The DNA of the CDR3 is TGTGCCAGCAGCTTAGCGGGAGCCTTCACAGATACGCAGTATTTT.

The gene calls are TRBV7-2 and TRBJ2-7; a weak D match, TRBD2 (6 bases). Germline V CDR1 and CDR2: SGHTA, FQGNSA. This CDR3 comprises 13 residues. V gave up 2 bases and J gave up 3 bases, with 8 bases separating them. The chain's CDR3 is CASSLQGGYEQYF. The CDR3 nucleotides are TGTGCCAGCAGCTTACAGGGAGGCTACGAGCAGTACTTC.

J is TRBJ2-1 and V is TRBV5-4; D is ambiguous. The CDR3 totals 15 residues. Looked up from germline, CDR1 is SGHNT and CDR2 is YYREEE (reference sequence). V gave up 0 bases and J gave up 0 bases, with 7 bases separating them. CDR3 residues: CASSLGGSSYNEQFF. The CDR3 DNA reads TGTGCCAGCAGCTTGGGTGGTAGCTCCTACAATGAGCAGTTCTTC.

The chain has TRBV6-5 and TRBJ1-1; D is unclear. The germline V gene has CDR1 MNHEY and CDR2 SVGAGI. The CDR3 extends over 11 amino acids. Trimming cost V 2 bases and J 6 bases, with 4 bases left between them. The CDR3 spells CASSYEPEAFF. In DNA form, the CDR3 reads TGTGCCAGCAGTTACGAGCCTGAAGCTTTCTTT.

The chain recombines TRBV27 with TRBJ2-3; weak D call: TRBD2 (5 bases). Trimming took 2 bases from V and 2 from J, leaving 26 bases between them. The CDR3 sequence is 20 residues long. The V gene's germline CDR1 is MNHEY and CDR2 SMNVEV (reference sequence). The CDR3 nucleotides read TGTGCCAGCAGTTTAAGCTTGAGAGGGCTAGCTGTTCAAACCACAGATACGCAGTATTTT. Protein product: CASSLSLRGLAVQTTDTQYF.

V usage is TRBV7-9 and J usage is TRBJ2-3; 7 nucleotides line up with TRBD1. Germline V CDR1 and CDR2: SEHNR, FQNEAQ (reference sequence). This CDR3 region has 15 residues. V was pared by 4 bases and J by 0 bases, with 4 bases of the junction left unmatched. CDR3 in amino acids: CASSWTGLSTDTQYF. CDR3 in DNA: TGTGCCAGCAGCTGGACAGGACTCAGCACAGATACGCAGTATTTT.

The chain is built from TRBV7-6 and TRBJ2-1, with a weak D call TRBD2 (6 bases). CDR1 and CDR2 from the germline V gene are SGHVS and FNYEAQ. Between the trimmed V and J ends, which lost 6 bases and 0 bases, there was a span of 15 bases. The CDR3 is 16 amino acids. The CDR3 sequence is CASSSLTGSSYNEQFF. The DNA of the CDR3 is TGTGCCAGCAGTTCTTTGACCGGGAGCTCCTACAATGAGCAGTTCTTC. Combining the CDR3 with reference TRBV7-6 and TRBJ2-1 gives the whole variable domain GAGVSQSPRYKVTKRGQDVALRCDPISGHVSLYWYRQALGQGPEFLTYFNYEAQQDKSGLPNDRFSAERPEGSISTLTIQRTEQRDSAMYRCASSSLTGSSYNEQFFGPGTRLTVL.

As for this clone: This CDR3 is also generated by other DNA sequences in the sample. The chain uses TRBV5-1 and TRBJ1-2; 9 bases are a match to TRBD1. Trimming cost V 4 bases and J 6 bases; bases outside gene matches: 10. CDR1 and CDR2 (germline): SGHRS, YFSETQ. This CDR3 is built from 15 residues. CDR3 amino acids: CASSPLPGQGNGYTF. The CDR3 DNA reads TGCGCCAGCAGCCCGCTGCCGGGACAGGGCAATGGCTACACCTTC.

The rearrangement joins TRBV9 to TRBJ1-2; a possible D gene is TRBD1 (5 bases). CDR3 length equals 14 residues. V lost 5 bases, J lost 1 base, and 12 bases lay in between. Germline V gene data show CDR1 as SGDLS and CDR2 as YYNGEE. For the CDR3, the DNA is TGTGCCAGCAGAACAGGTGGGGATAACTATGGCTACACCTTC. This codes for CASRTGGDNYGYTF.